The clone carrying this TCR beta chain was found many times. The antigen is undetermined. This CDR3 contains 13 residues. Trimming left V 5 bases short and J 4 bases short, with 11 bases between. CDR1 is MNHNS, CDR2 SASEGT, per germline. This record comes from a study of T cells in Graves' hyperthyroidism and ophthalmopathy. TCR beta CDR3 regions were amplified from RNA. Researchers ran a first-round RT-PCR on the TCR CDR3 using the HTBI primer set. TCRdb processed the multiplex PCR reads anew with MiXCR; each CDR3 protein has one entry. The sample lists about 520,000 distinct CDR3 sequences; roughly a quarter were seen once. General study findings and limits: Stable hyperthyroidism was separated from ophthalmopathy by a model based on 13 V-J features.

The chain employs TRBV6-1 and TRBJ2-5, with D perhaps TRBD2 (5 bases). Material for sequencing was blood. The origin of this receptor is a woman aged 25 to 39 with Graves' ophthalmopathy. As DNA, the CDR3 is TGTGCCAGCAGTCGGGGTAGGGTAGAGACCCAGTACTTC. Protein product: CASSRGRVETQYF.